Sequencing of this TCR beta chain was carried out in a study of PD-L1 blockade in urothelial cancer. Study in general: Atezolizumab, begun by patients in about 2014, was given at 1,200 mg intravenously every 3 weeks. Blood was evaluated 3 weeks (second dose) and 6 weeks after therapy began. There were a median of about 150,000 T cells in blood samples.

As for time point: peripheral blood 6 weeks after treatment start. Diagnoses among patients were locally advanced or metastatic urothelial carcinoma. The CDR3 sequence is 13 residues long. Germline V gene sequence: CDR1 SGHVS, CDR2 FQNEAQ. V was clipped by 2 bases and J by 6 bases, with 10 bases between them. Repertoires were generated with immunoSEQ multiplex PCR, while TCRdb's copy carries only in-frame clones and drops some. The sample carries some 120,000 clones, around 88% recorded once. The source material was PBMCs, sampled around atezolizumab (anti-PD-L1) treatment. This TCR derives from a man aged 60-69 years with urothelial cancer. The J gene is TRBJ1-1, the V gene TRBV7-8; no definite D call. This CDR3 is CASSLRREPEAFF. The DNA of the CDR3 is TGTGCCAGCAGCTTAAGAAGGGAGCCTGAAGCTTTCTTT.